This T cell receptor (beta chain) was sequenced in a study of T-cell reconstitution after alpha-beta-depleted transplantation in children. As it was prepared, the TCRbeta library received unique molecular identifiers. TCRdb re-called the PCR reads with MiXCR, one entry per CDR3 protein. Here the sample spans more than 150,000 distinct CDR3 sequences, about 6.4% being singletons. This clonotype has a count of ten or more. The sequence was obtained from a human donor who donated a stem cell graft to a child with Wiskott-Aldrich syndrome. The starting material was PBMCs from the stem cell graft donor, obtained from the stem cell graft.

The chain's CDR3 is CASRGSGGPLTNEQFF. The CDR3 DNA sequence: TGTGCCAGCCGGGGTAGCGGGGGCCCCCTAACGAATGAGCAGTTCTTC. The V and J genes are TRBV6-1 and TRBJ2-1; the match to TRBD2 covers 9 bases. Germline CDR1 is MNHNS and CDR2 is SASEGT. The CDR3 contains 16 residues. The V gene end was trimmed by 8 bases and the J gene end by 7 bases; junction bases not matched to a gene: 15.